The 15 T cell receptor beta chains below come from one sample, sequenced in a study of shared clonotypes between healthy human individuals. Sequencing was performed with immunoSEQ multiplex PCR; in TCRdb, only in-frame clones are kept and a portion is missing. The repertoire holds about 470,000 clones, with around 79% as singletons. The sequencing input was PBMCs. The receptors stem from a woman aged 40 to 50 in good health. Some clones in this sample may be carry-over from other donors' samples.

J is TRBJ2-5 and V is TRBV7-4; 9 bases match TRBD2. V lost 2 bases, J lost 4 bases, and 8 bases stayed unmatched. The CDR3 has 16 residues. Germline lookup yields CDR1 SGHVT and CDR2 SQSDAQ. The CDR3 DNA is TGTGCCAGCAGCTTAATAGCGGGAGCTAACGGAGAGACCCAGTACTTC. Encoded protein: CASSLIAGANGETQYF.

The chain uses TRBV5-1 and TRBJ2-1; D possibly corresponds to TRBD2 (5 bases). Looked up from germline, CDR1 is SGHRS and CDR2 is YFSETQ. V was clipped by 4 bases and J by 1 base, with 9 bases between them. The CDR3 is made up of 14 amino acids. CDR3 sequence: CASSGSGSYNEQFF. The CDR3 DNA sequence: TGCGCCAGCAGCGGGAGTGGGTCCTACAATGAGCAGTTCTTC.

This clone has only one observation. The rearrangement uses TRBV27 and TRBJ2-7, with 9 bases lining up with TRBD1. In germline, CDR1 is MNHEY, CDR2 SMNVEV (reference sequence). The V segment lost 5 bases and the J segment 3 bases; nucleotides outside the gene matches: 8. This CDR3 region has 15 residues. In DNA, the CDR3 is TGTGCCAGCAGTCCCCGGACAGGGGCCCTCTACGAGCAGTACTTC. Its protein is CASSPRTGALYEQYF.

The chain links TRBV28 to TRBJ1-1; D gene ambiguous. V shed 5 bases and J shed 8 bases, with 9 bases lying between them. This CDR3 has 11 amino acids. Germline CDR1 and CDR2: MDHEN and SYDVKM. Written as DNA, the CDR3 is TGTGCCAGCAGTGTGGGCCGAGAAGCTTTCTTT. It translates to CASSVGREAFF.

This clone came up a few times. This chain connects TRBV2 to TRBJ2-1; D uncertain. The ends were cut back, 7 bases at V and 5 bases at J, with 15 bases in the middle. This CDR3 is built from 14 residues. CDR1 and CDR2 (germline): SNHLY, FYNNEI. The DNA for the CDR3 is TGTGCCAGCAACCCCGAGTTAAGAGACAATGAGCAGTTCTTC. This translates into CASNPELRDNEQFF.

The V call is TRBV5-4, the J call TRBJ2-3, with 8 bases that match TRBD2. The CDR3 runs to 11 residues. J lost 11 bases, V lost 2 bases, and 1 base had no gene match. Germline lookup yields CDR1 SGHNT and CDR2 YYREEE (reference sequence). Here the CDR3 reads CASSLSGRQYF. CDR3 bases: TGTGCCAGCAGCTTAAGCGGGAGGCAGTATTTT.

J is TRBJ2-1 and V is TRBV4-2; 9 nucleotides agree with TRBD1. After removal of 8 bases from V and 7 bases from J, the junction contained 9 bases not matched to a gene. The CDR3 has 14 residues. Germline lookup yields CDR1 LGHNA and CDR2 YNFKEQ. CDR3 residues: CASERRQGGNEQFF. CDR3 coding DNA: TGTGCCAGCGAGAGGAGACAGGGGGGTAATGAGCAGTTCTTC.

On this clone: Other DNA sequences within the sample encode an identical CDR3. V and J are TRBV5-1 and TRBJ2-5; D is undetermined. Germline lookup yields CDR1 SGHRS and CDR2 YFSETQ. This CDR3 contains 12 residues. The V end was cut by 2 bases, the J end by 5 bases, with 7 bases between. The CDR3 loop is CASSLPGETQYF. CDR3 DNA: TGCGCCAGCAGCTTACCCGGGGAGACCCAGTACTTC.

This clone was detected once. The chain couples TRBV4-2 to TRBJ2-1; 8 bases align to TRBD2. This CDR3 is built from 17 residues. Germline V gene data show CDR1 as LGHNA and CDR2 as YNFKEQ. V was pared by 0 bases and J by 1 base, with 5 bases of the junction left unmatched. The CDR3 loop reads CASSQDLAGFSYNEQFF. In DNA form, the CDR3 reads TGTGCCAGCAGCCAAGACCTAGCGGGTTTTTCCTACAATGAGCAGTTCTTC.

This clone was recorded a few times. The sample holds other DNA sequences that translate to the same CDR3. The chain links TRBV6-5 to TRBJ2-7; a possible D gene is TRBD1 (7 bases). Germline V gene sequence: CDR1 MNHEY, CDR2 SVGAGI. The V and J ends lost 0 bases and 4 bases respectively, with 13 bases between them. There are 15 residues in the CDR3. The CDR3 region is CASSYSPQGGYEQYF. The CDR3 nucleotides are TGTGCCAGCAGTTACTCCCCGCAGGGGGGTTACGAGCAGTACTTC.

The rearrangement uses TRBV27 and TRBJ2-7, with 8 bases aligning to TRBD2. Germline V lookup: CDR1 MNHEY, CDR2 SMNVEV (reference sequence). The length of the CDR3 is 16 residues. After removal of 4 bases from V and 0 bases from J, the junction contained 8 bases not matched to a gene. CDR3: CASSSPGLGSSYEQYF. For the CDR3, the DNA is TGTGCCAGCAGTTCACCGGGACTAGGGAGCTCCTACGAGCAGTACTTC.

The J gene is TRBJ2-7, the V gene TRBV11-3, with 10 bases fitting TRBD2. The germline V gene has CDR1 SGHNT and CDR2 YENEEA. CDR3 length equals 14 residues. The V gene end was trimmed by 3 bases and the J gene end by 5 bases; junction bases not matched to a gene: 4. In DNA form, the CDR3 reads TGTGCCAGCAGCTTTGCTAGCGGGAGTGACGAGCAGTACTTC. As protein: CASSFASGSDEQYF.

The CDR3 region has the DNA TGTGCCAGCAGTACCAGGGGTAACTATGGCTACACCTTC. As protein: CASSTRGNYGYTF. The chain recombines TRBV6-1 with TRBJ1-2; perhaps TRBD1 as D (6 bases). Germline V gene sequence: CDR1 MNHNS, CDR2 SASEGT. The CDR3 runs 13 residues. Trimming left V 5 bases short and J 1 base short, with 8 bases between.

This chain joins TRBV18 and TRBJ2-2; no clear D gene. CDR1 is KGHSH, CDR2 LQKENI, per germline. The germline V and J ends were trimmed by 5 bases and 0 bases, with 13 bases remaining between them. This CDR3 has 16 residues. The CDR3 is CASSEVSVTNTGELFF. The CDR3 DNA sequence: TGTGCCAGCTCAGAAGTCAGTGTTACGAACACCGGGGAGCTGTTTTTT.

The chain links TRBV19 to TRBJ2-1; D tentatively reads TRBD1 or TRBD2 (6 bases each). This CDR3 region has 15 residues. V shed 5 bases and J shed 2 bases, with 13 bases lying between them. CDR1 and CDR2 from the germline V gene are LNHDA and SQIVND (reference sequence). The CDR3 region has the DNA TGTGCCAGTAGTTCGGGGGCAAGGACCTACAATGAGCAGTTCTTC. It yields the protein CASSSGARTYNEQFF. Full variable domain (rest looked up from reference TRBV19 and TRBJ2-1): DGGITQSPKYLFRKEGQNVTLSCEQNLNHDAMYWYRQDPGQGLRLIYYSQIVNDFQKGDIAEGYSVSREKKESFPLTVTSAQKNPTAFYLCASSSGARTYNEQFFGPGTRLTVL.